This T cell receptor beta chain comes out of a study of post-analysis software for immune sequencing data. Study at large: Some patients lacked subtype; others had relapsing-remitting, secondary progressive or progressive-relapsing disease.

This CDR3 is 11 amino acids long. CDR1 is GTSNPN, CDR2 SVGIG, per germline (reference sequence). The V gene lost 2 bases and the J gene lost 7 bases, with 6 bases spanning the gap. Concerning this clonotype itself: Its antigen remains unknown.

Researchers reported that TCR beta cDNA libraries carried unique molecular identifiers. The source material, 1 to 10 million T cells, gave rise to about 500,000 cDNA molecules. TCRdb passed the PCR reads through MiXCR, listing each CDR3 protein once. This table has 650,000 to 850,000 distinct CDR3 sequences, about 43% appearing once. Whole-study findings and limits: About 5 TRBV segments were more frequent in patients than controls; TRBV5-6, TRBV5-1 and TRBV20-1 belonged to this group. Multiple sclerosis patients showed significantly lower normalized Chao1 diversity than controls did. Strong co-clustering by F measure was seen for same-batch samples.

J is TRBJ2-1 and V is TRBV30; D remains ambiguous. Sequenced: blood. The receptor's source is a girl aged 5 to 17 with multiple sclerosis. The CDR3 here is CAWSLGNEQFF. The CDR3 bases are TGTGCCTGGAGTTTGGGAAATGAGCAGTTCTTC.